The rows below give T cell receptor beta chains drawn from one sample of a study of cytomegalovirus exposure and HLA in healthy donors. Clones were read by immunoSEQ multiplex PCR, and TCRdb kept only the in-frame ones, dropping some. The table has some 130,000 clones, approximately 80% seen once. The sequencing sample was made of PBMCs. The receptors come from a man in his thirties or forties in good health and CMV-seropositive. Each CDR3 is given with its conserved first and last residue. Fields, in order: V gene, D gene, J gene, clone size, CDR3 DNA, CDR3 protein. The D gene is left open where the match is weak. Not all rows give a size; the values are once, few, many and, for expanded clones, a class.

v_call: TRBV7-9
d_call: TRBD1
j_call: TRBJ1-2
clone_size: -
cdr3_nt: TGTGCCAGCAGCACAGGGACAGGGCTTGGCTACACCTTC
cdr3_aa: CASSTGTGLGYTF

v_call: TRBV5-4
d_call: TRBD1
j_call: TRBJ1-2
clone_size: -
cdr3_nt: TGTGCCAGCAGTCTCGGGACAGATAAACTTTATGGCTACACCTTC
cdr3_aa: CASSLGTDKLYGYTF

v_call: TRBV9
d_call: TRBD1
j_call: TRBJ2-7
clone_size: -
cdr3_nt: TGTGCCAGCAGCGTAGGACAGGGATGGGAGCAGTACTTC
cdr3_aa: CASSVGQGWEQYF

v_call: TRBV5-6
d_call: -
j_call: TRBJ1-1
clone_size: once
cdr3_nt: TGTGCCAGCACCCGTGGGGGGTGGGACACTGAAGCTTTCTTT
cdr3_aa: CASTRGGWDTEAFF

v_call: TRBV5-4
d_call: -
j_call: TRBJ2-7
clone_size: -
cdr3_nt: TGTGCCAGCAGCTTGGGACATTCTTACGAGCAGTACTTC
cdr3_aa: CASSLGHSYEQYF

v_call: TRBV28
d_call: -
j_call: TRBJ1-1
clone_size: -
cdr3_nt: TGTGCCAGCAGTTTAGTACAGGAATGGACTGAAGCTTTCTTT
cdr3_aa: CASSLVQEWTEAFF

v_call: TRBV2
d_call: TRBD1
j_call: TRBJ2-5
clone_size: -
cdr3_nt: TGTGCCAGCGGGGGACAGGGGCGGGGAGAGACCCAGTACTTC
cdr3_aa: CASGGQGRGETQYF

v_call: TRBV2
d_call: TRBD2
j_call: TRBJ2-2
clone_size: once
cdr3_nt: TGTGCCAGCAGAAGAGGACTAGCGGACACCGGGGAGCTGTTTTTT
cdr3_aa: CASRRGLADTGELFF

v_call: TRBV10-2
d_call: TRBD2
j_call: TRBJ2-3
clone_size: once
cdr3_nt: TGCGCCAGCAGAGCGGGAGTCACAGATACGCAGTATTTT
cdr3_aa: CASRAGVTDTQYF

v_call: TRBV11-1
d_call: TRBD2
j_call: TRBJ2-2
clone_size: -
cdr3_nt: TGTGCCAGCAGTACTAGCGGGGGTTACACCGGGGAGCTGTTTTTT
cdr3_aa: CASSTSGGYTGELFF

v_call: TRBV9
d_call: -
j_call: TRBJ1-6
clone_size: -
cdr3_nt: TGTGCCAGCAGCGTAGAGTCCCTTTGGATAGGACAGACCTATAATTCACCCCTCCACTTT
cdr3_aa: CASSVESLWIGQTYNSPLHF